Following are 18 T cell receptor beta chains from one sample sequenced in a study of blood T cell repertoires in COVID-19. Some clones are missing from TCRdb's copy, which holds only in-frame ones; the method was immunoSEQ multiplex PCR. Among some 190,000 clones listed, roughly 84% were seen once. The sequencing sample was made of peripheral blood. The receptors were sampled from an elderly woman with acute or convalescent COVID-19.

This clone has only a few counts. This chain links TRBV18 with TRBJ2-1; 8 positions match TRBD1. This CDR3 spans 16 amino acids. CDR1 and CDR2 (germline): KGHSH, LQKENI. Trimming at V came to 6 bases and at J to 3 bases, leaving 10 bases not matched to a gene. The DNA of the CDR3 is TGTGCCAGCTCTACCGGGGCAGGGGGCTTCTACAATGAGCAGTTCTTC. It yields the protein CASSTGAGGFYNEQFF.

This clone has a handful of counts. The CDR3: CASSRVGGRQPQHF. The CDR3 DNA follows: TGTGCCAGCAGTCGAGTGGGAGGGCGGCAGCCCCAGCATTTT. The genes are TRBV2 and TRBJ1-5; D uncertain. Germline V gene lookup returns CDR1 SNHLY and CDR2 FYNNEI. This CDR3 is 14 amino acids long. V was clipped by 5 bases and J by 7 bases, with 15 bases between them.

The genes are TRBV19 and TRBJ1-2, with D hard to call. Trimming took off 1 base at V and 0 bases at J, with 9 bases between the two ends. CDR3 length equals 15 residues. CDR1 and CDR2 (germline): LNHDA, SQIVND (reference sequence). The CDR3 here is CASSIGYLANYGYTF. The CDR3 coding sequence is TGTGCCAGTAGTATAGGCTATCTTGCTAACTATGGCTACACCTTC.

DNA for the CDR3: TGTGCCAGCAGCTCCCAACTGGGGGGGAACACTGAAGCTTTCTTT. Its translation: CASSSQLGGNTEAFF. This sequence joins TRBV7-9 and TRBJ1-1; D possibly corresponds to TRBD1 (5 bases). Per the germline V gene, CDR1 is SEHNR and CDR2 is FQNEAQ (reference sequence). CDR3 length: 15 amino acids. The germline V and J ends were trimmed by 4 bases and 1 base, with 13 bases remaining between them. The complete variable domain, with remaining parts taken from reference TRBV7-9 and TRBJ1-1, reads DTGVSQNPRHKITKRGQNVTFRCDPISEHNRLYWYRQTLGQGPEFLTYFQNEAQLEKSRLLSDRFSAERPKGSFSTLEIQRTEQGDSAMYLCASSSQLGGNTEAFFGQGTRLTVV.

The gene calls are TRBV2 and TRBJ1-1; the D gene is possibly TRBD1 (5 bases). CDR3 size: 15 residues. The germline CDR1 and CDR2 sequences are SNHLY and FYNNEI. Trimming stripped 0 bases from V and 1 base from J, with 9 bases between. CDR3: CASSEALTGNTEAFF. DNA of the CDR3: TGTGCCAGCAGTGAAGCGCTTACAGGGAACACTGAAGCTTTCTTT.

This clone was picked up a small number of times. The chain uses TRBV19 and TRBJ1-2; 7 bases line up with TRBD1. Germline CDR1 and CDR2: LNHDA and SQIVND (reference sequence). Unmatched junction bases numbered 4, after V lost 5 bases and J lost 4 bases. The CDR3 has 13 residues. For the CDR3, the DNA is TGTGCCAGTAGTCCCCGGGACAGCTATGGCTACACCTTC. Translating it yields CASSPRDSYGYTF. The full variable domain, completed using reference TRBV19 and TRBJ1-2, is DGGITQSPKYLFRKEGQNVTLSCEQNLNHDAMYWYRQDPGQGLRLIYYSQIVNDFQKGDIAEGYSVSREKKESFPLTVTSAQKNPTAFYLCASSPRDSYGYTFGSGTRLTVV.

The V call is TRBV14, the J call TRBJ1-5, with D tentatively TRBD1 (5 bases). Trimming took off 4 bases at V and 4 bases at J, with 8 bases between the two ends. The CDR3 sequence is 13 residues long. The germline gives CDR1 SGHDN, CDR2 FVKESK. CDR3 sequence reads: CASSRGGNQPQHF. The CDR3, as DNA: TGTGCCAGCAGCCGGGGGGGGAATCAGCCCCAGCATTTT.

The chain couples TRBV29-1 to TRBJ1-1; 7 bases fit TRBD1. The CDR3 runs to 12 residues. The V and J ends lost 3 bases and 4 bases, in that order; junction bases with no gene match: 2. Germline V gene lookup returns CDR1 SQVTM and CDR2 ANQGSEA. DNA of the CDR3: TGCAGCGTTGATGCAGGGGGCACTGAAGCTTTCTTT. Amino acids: CSVDAGGTEAFF.

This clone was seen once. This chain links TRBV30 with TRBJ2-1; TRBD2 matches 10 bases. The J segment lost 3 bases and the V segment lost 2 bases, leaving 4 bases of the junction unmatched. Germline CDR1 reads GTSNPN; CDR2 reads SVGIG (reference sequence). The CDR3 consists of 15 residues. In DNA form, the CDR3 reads TGTGCCTGGAGTACTAGCGGGACTATCTACAATGAGCAGTTCTTC. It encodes CAWSTSGTIYNEQFF.

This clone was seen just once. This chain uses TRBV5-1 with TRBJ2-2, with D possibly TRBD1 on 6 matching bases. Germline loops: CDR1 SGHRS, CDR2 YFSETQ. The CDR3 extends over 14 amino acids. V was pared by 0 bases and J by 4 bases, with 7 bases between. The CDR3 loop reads CASSLAGVTGELFF. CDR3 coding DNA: TGCGCCAGCAGCTTGGCAGGGGTCACCGGGGAGCTGTTTTTT.

The CDR3 bases are TGTGCCAGCAGCTATATAGCGGGAGTTTTCACAGATACGCAGTATTTT. Its protein is CASSYIAGVFTDTQYF. The chain combines TRBV11-2 with TRBJ2-3; TRBD2 matches at 9 bases. Losses at the gene ends were 4 bases for V and 2 bases for J; bases not matched to a gene: 7. CDR3 size: 16 residues. The germline CDR1 and CDR2 sequences are SGHAT and FQNNGV.

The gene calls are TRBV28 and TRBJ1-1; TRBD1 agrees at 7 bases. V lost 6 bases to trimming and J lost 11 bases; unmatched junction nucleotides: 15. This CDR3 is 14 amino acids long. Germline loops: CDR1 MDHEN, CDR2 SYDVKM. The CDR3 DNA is TGTGCCAGCAGCTTGACAGGGCACCTTCGACGGGCTTTCTTT. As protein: CASSLTGHLRRAFF.

CDR3 sequence reads: CAISDTTDTQYF. DNA of the CDR3: TGTGCCATCAGTGACACAACAGATACGCAGTATTTT. The chain couples TRBV10-3 to TRBJ2-3, with no clear D. The CDR3 consists of 12 residues. Trimming took off 3 bases at V and 3 bases at J, with 4 bases between the two ends. The germline V gene has CDR1 ENHRY and CDR2 SYGVKD.

The CDR3 DNA reads as TGTGCCAGCAGTTGGGGAACAGGGGGTACTGTTTCACCCCTCCACTTT. Its translation is CASSWGTGGTVSPLHF. This chain uses TRBV6-5 with TRBJ1-6, with 8 bases matching TRBD1. The CDR3 sequence is 16 residues long. Trimming took 4 bases from V and 9 from J; bases not matched to a gene: 11. Germline V gene data show CDR1 as MNHEY and CDR2 as SVGAGI.

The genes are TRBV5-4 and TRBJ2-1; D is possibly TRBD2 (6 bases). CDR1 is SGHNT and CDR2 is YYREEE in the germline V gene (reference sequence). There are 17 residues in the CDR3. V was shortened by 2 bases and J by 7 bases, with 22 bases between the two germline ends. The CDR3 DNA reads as TGTGCCAGCAGCTTAGGCCTCCCGGGGGTGGGATCGAATGAGCAGTTCTTC. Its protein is CASSLGLPGVGSNEQFF.

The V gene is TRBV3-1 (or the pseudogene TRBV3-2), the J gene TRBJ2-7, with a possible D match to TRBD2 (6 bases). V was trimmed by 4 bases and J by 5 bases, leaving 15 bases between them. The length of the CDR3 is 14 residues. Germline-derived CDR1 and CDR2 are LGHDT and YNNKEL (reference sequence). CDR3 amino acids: CASSPTGGVDEQYF. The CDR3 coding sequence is TGTGCCAGCAGCCCCACCGGGGGAGTGGACGAGCAGTACTTC.

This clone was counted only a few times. CDR3 loop: CAASVRDTQETQYF. In DNA, the CDR3 is TGTGCCGCATCCGTCCGGGACACCCAAGAGACCCAGTACTTC. The V and J genes are TRBV24-1 and TRBJ2-5; tentatively, D is TRBD1 (6 bases). This CDR3 comprises 14 residues. The V gene's germline CDR1 is KGHDR and CDR2 SFDVKD. V lost 12 bases and J 1 base, leaving 17 bases between the germline ends.

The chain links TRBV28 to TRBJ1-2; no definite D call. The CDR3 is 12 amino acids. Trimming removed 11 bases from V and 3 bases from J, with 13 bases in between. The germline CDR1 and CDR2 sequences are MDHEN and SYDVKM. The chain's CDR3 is CAEGDWDYGYTF. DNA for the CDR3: TGTGCCGAGGGAGACTGGGACTATGGCTACACCTTC.